The 27 T cell receptor beta chains reported below all come from one sample, sequenced in a study of vaccination and CD4 T cells after COVID-19. For these TCRs, the target antigens are not known. An Oncomine TCR Beta short-read assay was used to sequence the DNA from cultured CD4+ T cells. TCRdb reanalysed the PCR reads using MiXCR and keeps one entry per CDR3 protein. The sample shows roughly 15,000 distinct CDR3 sequences, about 54% of them seen only once. As for treatment: roughly 11-day PBMC culture with coronavirus spike peptide pools or control peptides (ViraFEST assay). Sequenced: CD4+ T cells from blood, cultured in vitro. Receptors were obtained from a human donor who had recovered from COVID-19.

This clonotype occurred once. This chain links TRBV7-3 with TRBJ2-3; D is unclear. The CDR3 sequence is 12 residues long. Germline V gene sequence: CDR1 SGHTA, CDR2 FQGTGA. Trimming pared 5 bases from V and 4 bases from J, leaving 7 bases between. DNA for the CDR3: TGTGCCAGCAGCATGTACTCAGATACGCAGTATTTT. The encoded protein is CASSMYSDTQYF. Full variable domain (remainder filled in from reference TRBV7-3 and TRBJ2-3): GAGVSQTPSNKVTEKGKYVELRCDPISGHTALYWYRQSLGQGPEFLIYFQGTGAADDSGLPNDRFFAVRPEGSVSTLKIQRTERGDSAVYLCASSMYSDTQYFGPGTRLTVL.

This chain uses TRBV29-1 with TRBJ2-5, with TRBD2 matching over 11 bases. Germline CDR1 reads SQVTM; CDR2 reads ANQGSEA. The CDR3 loop spans 14 amino acids. Trimming took 7 bases from V and 1 from J; bases not matched to a gene: 5. CDR3 nucleotides: TGCAGCGCCGGCGGGACTAGCGGCCAAGAGACCCAGTACTTC. Its translation is CSAGGTSGQETQYF.

V and J are TRBV28 and TRBJ1-4, with D uncertain. Trimming removed 8 bases at V and 5 bases at J, with 9 bases between. Germline assignment: CDR1 MDHEN and CDR2 SYDVKM. The CDR3 runs 12 residues. Written as DNA, the CDR3 is TGTGCCAGCGGAGTGGGGAATGAAAAACTGTTTTTT. This sequence encodes CASGVGNEKLFF.

The rearrangement links TRBV11-1 to TRBJ2-5; 11 bases line up with TRBD2. The V gene's germline CDR1 is SGHAT and CDR2 FQDESV (reference sequence). The CDR3 loop spans 16 amino acids. V was clipped by 1 base and J by 4 bases; unmatched bases: 5. The CDR3 nucleotides read TGTGCCAGCAGCTTAGGTCTAGCGGGAGGCCCAGAGACCCAGTACTTC. It encodes CASSLGLAGGPETQYF.

This clonotype was detected a few times. This chain joins TRBV6-1 and TRBJ1-5; 10 bases are a match to TRBD1. This CDR3 spans 12 amino acids. The germline gives CDR1 MNHNS, CDR2 SASEGT. The V gene end was trimmed by 9 bases and the J gene end by 10 bases; junction bases not matched to a gene: 6. The CDR3, as DNA: TGTGCCAGTGGACAGGGGGAGGATCCCCAGCATTTT. It codes for CASGQGEDPQHF.

The V gene is TRBV10-3, the J gene TRBJ2-2, with 11 bases matching TRBD2. The junction had 11 bases not matched to a gene; V was cut back by 10 bases and J by 7 bases. This CDR3 is built from 15 residues. The V gene's germline CDR1 is ENHRY and CDR2 SYGVKD. CDR3 sequence (DNA): TGTGCCACCATAGCGGGAGGGGGAACGGTCGGGGAGCTGTTTTTT. Protein sequence: CATIAGGGTVGELFF.

This clonotype is categorized as large. The chain is built from TRBV28 and TRBJ2-1; 8 bases fit TRBD2. CDR3 size: 15 residues. Unmatched junction bases numbered 11, after V lost 7 bases and J lost 6 bases. CDR1 and CDR2 (germline): MDHEN, SYDVKM. This chain's CDR3 is CASTQAGVYGNEQFF. The CDR3 DNA reads TGTGCCAGCACCCAAGCGGGAGTCTATGGCAATGAGCAGTTCTTC.

This clonotype was seen a few times. V usage is TRBV28 and J usage is TRBJ2-1, with 7 positions matching TRBD2. The germline V gene has CDR1 MDHEN and CDR2 SYDVKM. The CDR3 has 18 amino acids. Germline trimming cut 3 bases from V and 4 bases from J; bases unmatched to any gene: 15. The CDR3: CASSLKAWRERGYNEQFF. In DNA, the CDR3 is TGTGCCAGCAGTTTGAAGGCTTGGCGGGAGCGGGGATACAATGAGCAGTTCTTC. Based on the CDR3 plus reference TRBV28 and TRBJ2-1, the full variable domain is DVKVTQSSRYLVKRTGEKVFLECVQDMDHENMFWYRQDPGLGLRLIYFSYDVKMKEKGDIPEGYSVSREKKERFSLILESASTNQTSMYLCASSLKAWRERGYNEQFFGPGTRLTVL.

This sequence joins TRBV11-2 and TRBJ1-4; D is perhaps TRBD1 (6 bases). V lost 5 bases to trimming and J lost 8 bases, with 9 bases between them. Germline loops: CDR1 SGHAT, CDR2 FQNNGV. The CDR3 sequence is 12 residues long. The CDR3 sequence is CASSLRGEKLFF. CDR3 DNA sequence: TGTGCCAGCAGCCTCAGGGGCGAAAAACTGTTTTTT.

V gene TRBV12-3 or TRBV12-4 combines with J gene TRBJ2-3; unclear D gene. The germline V and J ends were trimmed by 7 bases and 10 bases, with 18 bases remaining between them. The CDR3 has 13 amino acids. The CDR3 DNA follows: TGTGCCAGCATTCCTACGGGCTATCGGGCGCAGTATTTT. This gives the protein CASIPTGYRAQYF.

The rearrangement uses TRBV28 and TRBJ1-5; D may be TRBD1 (6 bases). V dropped 3 bases and J dropped 7 bases, with 16 bases sitting between them. Germline assignment: CDR1 MDHEN and CDR2 SYDVKM. The CDR3 extends over 15 amino acids. The CDR3 reads CASSFSRGGGQPQHF. The DNA for the CDR3 is TGTGCCAGCAGTTTTTCCAGGGGCGGCGGCCAGCCCCAGCATTTT. Drawing the rest from reference TRBV28 and TRBJ1-5, the complete variable domain is DVKVTQSSRYLVKRTGEKVFLECVQDMDHENMFWYRQDPGLGLRLIYFSYDVKMKEKGDIPEGYSVSREKKERFSLILESASTNQTSMYLCASSFSRGGGQPQHFGDGTRLSIL.

This clonotype was observed once. The chain employs TRBV10-3 and TRBJ2-7; 7 positions match TRBD1. CDR3 length: 14 amino acids. Germline V gene sequence: CDR1 ENHRY, CDR2 SYGVKD. V was clipped by 6 bases and J by 6 bases; unmatched bases: 11. The CDR3 nucleotides read TGTGCCATCAGCCAGGGACACAGGGGCGGCGAGCAGTACTTC. Amino acid sequence: CAISQGHRGGEQYF.

This clonotype has just a few counts. The chain is built from TRBV20-1 and TRBJ2-7; weak D call: TRBD1 (6 bases). This CDR3 spans 13 amino acids. V lost 6 bases to trimming and J lost 2 bases, with 14 bases between them. Germline V gives CDR1 DFQATT, CDR2 SNEGSKA (reference sequence). CDR3 nucleotide sequence: TGCAGTGCCCCGGGACACCTCGCCTACGAGCAGTACTTC. Protein sequence: CSAPGHLAYEQYF.

This clonotype was seen more than once but under ten times. This chain links TRBV20-1 with TRBJ2-5; 7 nucleotides agree with TRBD2. CDR3 size: 13 residues. J was trimmed by 2 bases and V by 6 bases; bases with no gene match: 6. CDR1 is DFQATT and CDR2 is SNEGSKA in the germline V gene (reference sequence). The CDR3 sequence: CSAQLAVQETQYF. The CDR3 DNA is TGCAGTGCCCAGCTAGCGGTACAAGAGACCCAGTACTTC.

This sequence joins TRBV20-1 and TRBJ1-5; D might be TRBD1 (5 bases). The CDR3 contains 17 residues. The germline V and J ends were trimmed by 0 bases and 7 bases, with 22 bases remaining between them. The germline V gene encodes CDR1 DFQATT and CDR2 SNEGSKA (reference sequence). The CDR3 here is CSARDSRGGRVKQPQHF. In DNA, the CDR3 is TGCAGTGCTAGAGATTCGCGGGGAGGCAGGGTGAAACAGCCCCAGCATTTT.

The chain joins TRBV19 to TRBJ2-5; 9 bases match TRBD1. V was pared by 3 bases and J by 5 bases, with 7 bases of the junction left unmatched. Looked up from germline, CDR1 is LNHDA and CDR2 is SQIVND (reference sequence). This CDR3 has 15 residues. CDR3 coding DNA: TGTGCCAGTAGTATCTACAGGGGGCAGGTGGAGACCCAGTACTTC. It translates to CASSIYRGQVETQYF.

This chain connects TRBV5-1 to TRBJ1-2, with D tentatively TRBD1 (6 bases). This CDR3 contains 12 residues. Trimming removed 3 bases from V and 7 bases from J, with 10 bases in between. The germline gives CDR1 SGHRS, CDR2 YFSETQ. In nucleotides, the CDR3 is TGCGCCAGCAGCTCACAGGGTAGTGGCTACACCTTC. This translates into CASSSQGSGYTF.

The chain employs TRBV6-1 and TRBJ2-2; TRBD2 matches 8 bases. The CDR3 consists of 16 residues. The V gene's germline CDR1 is MNHNS and CDR2 SASEGT. V dropped 6 bases and J dropped 3; count of bases not matched to a gene: 9. Written as DNA, the CDR3 is TGTGCCAGCAGCATTAGAACTAGCGGATACACCGGGGAGCTGTTTTTT. Residues: CASSIRTSGYTGELFF.

This clonotype was counted only a few times. The V call is TRBV7-9, the J call TRBJ1-2; no clear D. Germline CDR1 SEHNR, CDR2 FQNEAQ (reference sequence). The CDR3 runs to 13 residues. V shed 0 bases and J shed 4 bases, with 6 bases lying between them. The DNA for the CDR3 is TGTGCCAGCAGCTTAGCGCCTGGCTATGGCTACACCTTC. It encodes CASSLAPGYGYTF.

The V and J genes are TRBV5-1 and TRBJ1-1; weak D call: TRBD1 (5 bases). V lost 4 bases to trimming and J lost 2 bases, with 9 bases between them. Germline values: CDR1 SGHRS, CDR2 YFSETQ. This CDR3 has 13 amino acids. The CDR3 loop reads CASSLTVNTEAFF. The CDR3 DNA sequence: TGCGCCAGCAGCCTGACAGTTAACACTGAAGCTTTCTTT.

A few counts support this clonotype. V gene TRBV7-9 combines with J gene TRBJ2-1; D not resolved. The CDR3 is 11 amino acids. V was trimmed by 1 base and J by 10 bases, leaving 5 bases between them. Germline loops: CDR1 SEHNR, CDR2 FQNEAQ (reference sequence). The CDR3 sequence: CASSLDVEQFF. In DNA form, the CDR3 reads TGTGCCAGCAGCTTAGACGTGGAGCAGTTCTTC.

The CDR3 DNA sequence: TGTGCCAGCAGCTTGGGGGCCTCGAACCATAATTCACCCCTCCACTTT. This translates into CASSLGASNHNSPLHF. The gene calls are TRBV11-2 and TRBJ1-6; D might be TRBD1 (6 bases). This CDR3 has 16 residues. Germline CDR1 reads SGHAT; CDR2 reads FQNNGV. Trimming shortened V by 3 bases and J by 5 bases, and 14 bases separated the two germline ends. Using reference TRBV11-2 and TRBJ1-6 for the parts outside the CDR3, the full variable domain is EAGVAQSPRYKIIEKRQSVAFWCNPISGHATLYWYQQILGQGPKLLIQFQNNGVVDDSQLPKDRFSAERLKGVDSTLKIQPAKLEDSAVYLCASSLGASNHNSPLHFGNGTRLTVT.

The genes are TRBV12-3 or TRBV12-4 and TRBJ1-2; D remains unclear. The CDR3 is 11 residues long. The V gene lost 6 bases and the J gene lost 3 bases, with 5 bases spanning the gap. DNA for the CDR3: TGTGCCAGCAGGTCAGACTATGGCTACACCTTC. The encoded protein is CASRSDYGYTF.

This clonotype was seen more than once but under ten times. V gene TRBV27 combines with J gene TRBJ2-3, with unresolved D. CDR3 length equals 14 residues. The V and J ends lost 7 bases and 0 bases respectively, with 11 bases between them. From germline, CDR1 is MNHEY and CDR2 SMNVEV (reference sequence). The CDR3 spells CASKASTSTDTQYF. Here the CDR3 DNA reads TGTGCCAGCAAGGCATCCACTAGCACAGATACGCAGTATTTT.

This chain joins TRBV6-5 and TRBJ1-5, with D hard to call. V lost 0 bases and J lost 4, with 7 bases in between. The CDR3 loop spans 14 amino acids. Germline CDR1 is MNHEY and CDR2 is SVGAGI. In DNA, the CDR3 is TGTGCCAGCAGTTACTCCTGGGGTAATCAGCCCCAGCATTTT. It yields the protein CASSYSWGNQPQHF.

CDR3 residues: CASSSAYMPVARPQETQYF. CDR3 DNA sequence: TGTGCCAGCAGCTCTGCCTATATGCCGGTCGCCAGGCCCCAAGAGACCCAGTACTTC. V is TRBV11-2 and J is TRBJ2-5; unclear D gene. Germline assignment: CDR1 SGHAT and CDR2 FQNNGV. V shed 4 bases and J shed 1 base, with 25 bases lying between them. The length of the CDR3 is 19 residues.

The chain links TRBV28 to TRBJ1-5; D is perhaps TRBD1 (5 bases). Trimming pared 3 bases from V and 0 bases from J, leaving 12 bases between. The germline CDR1 and CDR2 sequences are MDHEN and SYDVKM. CDR3 length: 16 amino acids. The CDR3 loop reads CASSLSTGNSNQPQHF. The CDR3 bases are TGTGCCAGCAGTTTGTCCACAGGAAATAGCAATCAGCCCCAGCATTTT. Based on the CDR3 plus reference TRBV28 and TRBJ1-5, the full variable domain is DVKVTQSSRYLVKRTGEKVFLECVQDMDHENMFWYRQDPGLGLRLIYFSYDVKMKEKGDIPEGYSVSREKKERFSLILESASTNQTSMYLCASSLSTGNSNQPQHFGDGTRLSIL.